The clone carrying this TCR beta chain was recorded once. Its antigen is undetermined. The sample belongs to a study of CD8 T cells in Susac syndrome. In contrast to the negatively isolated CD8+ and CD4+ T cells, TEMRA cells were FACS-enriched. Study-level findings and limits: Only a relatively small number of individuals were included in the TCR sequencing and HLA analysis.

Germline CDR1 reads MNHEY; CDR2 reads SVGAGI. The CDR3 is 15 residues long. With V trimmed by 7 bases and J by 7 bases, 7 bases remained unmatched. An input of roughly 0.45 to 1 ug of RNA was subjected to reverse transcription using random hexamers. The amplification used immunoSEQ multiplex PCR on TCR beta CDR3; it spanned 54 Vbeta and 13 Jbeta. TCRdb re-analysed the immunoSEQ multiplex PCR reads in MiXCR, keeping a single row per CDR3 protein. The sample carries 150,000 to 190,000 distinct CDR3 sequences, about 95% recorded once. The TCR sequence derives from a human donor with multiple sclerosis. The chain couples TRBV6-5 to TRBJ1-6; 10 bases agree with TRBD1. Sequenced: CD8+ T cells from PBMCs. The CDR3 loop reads CASTTPGQGNSPLHF. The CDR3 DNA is TGTGCCAGCACTACCCCGGGACAGGGGAATTCACCCCTCCACTTT.